Listed here are 29 T cell receptor beta chains from one sample, sequenced in a study of T-cell reconstitution after alpha-beta-depleted transplantation in children. The authors prepared the TCRbeta library with unique molecular identifiers. MiXCR, run by TCRdb on the PCR reads, gives a single entry per CDR3 protein. The sample holds approximately 510,000 distinct CDR3 sequences, about 18% seen once. Specimen: PBMCs from the stem cell graft donor, collected from the stem cell graft. The receptors were gathered from a human donor who donated a stem cell graft to a child with acute lymphoblastic leukemia.

The rearrangement links TRBV28 to TRBJ1-5; D gene unclear. The CDR3 has 15 amino acids. The germline V gene encodes CDR1 MDHEN and CDR2 SYDVKM. V was shortened by 7 bases and J by 1 base, with 14 bases between the two germline ends. The CDR3, as DNA: TGTGCCAGCACGTCCCCAAAAAAGAGCAATCAGCCCCAGCATTTT. Translated, it gives CASTSPKKSNQPQHF.

This clonotype was observed a handful of times. CDR3 in DNA: TGTGCCAGCAGCGTAGGGGGACAGTACGAGCAGTACTTC. The encoded protein is CASSVGGQYEQYF. The chain employs TRBV9 and TRBJ2-7, with 7 bases identical to TRBD1. The CDR3 totals 13 residues. V lost 0 bases and J lost 4; bases outside the gene matches: 1. From germline, CDR1 is SGDLS and CDR2 YYNGEE.

This clonotype was found a few times. V usage is TRBV5-8 and J usage is TRBJ1-5; D may be TRBD1 (6 bases). V was cut by 1 base and J by 6 bases, with 11 bases left in between. This CDR3 has 14 amino acids. Germline loops: CDR1 SGHTS, CDR2 YDEGEE. The CDR3 DNA is TGTGCCAGCAGCTTGCGGGCAGGGGCTCAGCCCCAGCATTTT. Translation gives CASSLRAGAQPQHF.

V gene TRBV15 combines with J gene TRBJ2-1; no reliable D call. CDR3 length: 15 residues. V was shortened by 0 bases and J by 5 bases, with 11 bases between the two germline ends. Germline CDR1 and CDR2: LNHNV and YYDKDF (reference sequence). Written as DNA, the CDR3 is TGTGCCACCAGCAGAGAGGTCAGACCTAACAATGAGCAGTTCTTC. Translated, it gives CATSREVRPNNEQFF.

Points on this clonotype: Relative to the germline gene, one junction end is altered; a read error may explain this. The chain has TRBV5-1 and TRBJ2-7, with D possibly being TRBD1 (6 bases). The CDR3 consists of 14 residues. CDR1 is SGHRS, CDR2 YFSETQ, per germline. CDR3 in amino acids: CASILVGAGDEQYF. The CDR3 DNA follows: TGCGCCAGCATCTTGGTAGGGGCAGGGGACGAGCAGTACTTC.

This clonotype was seen once. This chain uses TRBV7-9 with TRBJ1-2; D is perhaps TRBD1 (5 bases). The germline V gene encodes CDR1 SEHNR and CDR2 FQNEAQ (reference sequence). This CDR3 has 15 amino acids. V was clipped by 4 bases and J by 4 bases, with 16 bases between them. DNA of the CDR3: TGTGCCAGCAGCTCCCGAGGGGAGCGTAGCTATGGCTACACCTTC. This sequence encodes CASSSRGERSYGYTF. Drawing the rest from reference TRBV7-9 and TRBJ1-2, the complete variable domain is DTGVSQNPRHKITKRGQNVTFRCDPISEHNRLYWYRQTLGQGPEFLTYFQNEAQLEKSRLLSDRFSAERPKGSFSTLEIQRTEQGDSAMYLCASSSRGERSYGYTFGSGTRLTVV.

There are a few counts of this clonotype. This chain joins TRBV7-3 and TRBJ2-2; perhaps TRBD1 as D (6 bases). V lost 2 bases and J lost 7, with 11 bases in between. Germline V gives CDR1 SGHTA, CDR2 FQGTGA. The CDR3 extends over 14 amino acids. DNA for the CDR3: TGTGCCAGCAGCTTAGACCGGGACAACGGGGAGCTGTTTTTT. Translating it yields CASSLDRDNGELFF.

The chain carries TRBV5-1 and TRBJ2-1; 8 nucleotides align to TRBD2. Trimming took 5 bases from V and 3 from J; bases not matched to a gene: 10. CDR3 size: 16 residues. Germline loops: CDR1 SGHRS, CDR2 YFSETQ. CDR3 sequence reads: CASSLGVLAVYNEQFF. The DNA for the CDR3 is TGCGCCAGCAGTCTTGGAGTACTAGCGGTCTACAATGAGCAGTTCTTC.

The chain uses TRBV20-1 and TRBJ1-2, with D tentatively TRBD1 (5 bases). V was cut by 0 bases and J by 4 bases, with 18 bases left in between. CDR3 length equals 16 residues. From germline, CDR1 is DFQATT and CDR2 SNEGSKA (reference sequence). The DNA for the CDR3 is TGCAGTGCTAGAGATGGTTTCGGGGGAGCGAGCTATGGCTACACCTTC. This translates into CSARDGFGGASYGYTF.

There are a few counts of this clonotype. J is TRBJ2-2 and V is TRBV7-9; a possible D gene is TRBD2 (6 bases). The CDR3 sequence is 12 residues long. Per germline, CDR1 SEHNR and CDR2 FQNEAQ (reference sequence). The V gene lost 10 bases and the J gene lost 4 bases, with 10 bases spanning the gap. The CDR3 coding sequence is TGTGCCACCGGGGAGGCCACCGGGGAGCTGTTTTTT. This gives the protein CATGEATGELFF.

This clonotype was seen only a few times. This chain joins TRBV19 and TRBJ2-7, with 8 bases aligning to TRBD2. This CDR3 is 14 amino acids long. V shed 4 bases and J 2 bases; nucleotides not matched to a gene: 4. Germline loops: CDR1 LNHDA, CDR2 SQIVND (reference sequence). The CDR3 bases are TGTGCCAGTAGTAACCGGGAGGGCACCTACGAGCAGTACTTC. The encoded protein is CASSNREGTYEQYF.

This clonotype was counted only a few times. The rearrangement joins TRBV7-9 to TRBJ2-7; possibly TRBD1 for D (7 bases). V shed 3 bases and J shed 7 bases, with 22 bases lying between them. Per the germline V gene, CDR1 is SEHNR and CDR2 is FQNEAQ (reference sequence). The CDR3 is made up of 16 amino acids. CDR3 nucleotides: TGTGCCAGCAGCTTCGGAGAGACAGGGAGGTCGGGGGAGCAGTACTTC. This gives the protein CASSFGETGRSGEQYF.

This clonotype was seen a handful of times. CDR3 region: CASNDRGYYNEQFF. CDR3 bases: TGTGCCAGCAATGACAGGGGGTACTACAATGAGCAGTTCTTC. The chain combines TRBV7-2 with TRBJ2-1; TRBD1 agrees at 9 bases. V was pared by 7 bases and J by 3 bases, with 4 bases of the junction left unmatched. Germline lookup yields CDR1 SGHTA and CDR2 FQGNSA. The CDR3 extends over 14 amino acids.

The table lists this clonotype with a few counts. The chain combines TRBV27 with TRBJ2-7, with D possibly matching TRBD1 (6 bases). V dropped 4 bases and J dropped 2 bases, with 12 bases sitting between them. Germline V gene data show CDR1 as MNHEY and CDR2 as SMNVEV (reference sequence). The CDR3 spans 14 residues. CDR3 residues: CASSSGVRTYEQYF. DNA for the CDR3: TGTGCCAGCAGTTCAGGGGTCCGTACCTACGAGCAGTACTTC.

The V gene is TRBV7-9, the J gene TRBJ2-4, with 11 positions matching TRBD2. The ends lost 7 bases at V and 8 bases at J; junction bases unmatched: 16. CDR3 length: 17 residues. CDR1 and CDR2 from the germline V gene are SEHNR and FQNEAQ (reference sequence). The CDR3 bases are TGTGCCAGCACCACCTGGGGGGGACTAGCGGCCGTCGACATTCAGTACTTC. Its translation: CASTTWGGLAAVDIQYF.

A few counts support this clonotype. V usage is TRBV11-1 and J usage is TRBJ2-1; D remains unclear. This CDR3 has 18 amino acids. The ends were cut back, 2 bases at V and 6 bases at J, with 23 bases in the middle. The germline CDR1 and CDR2 sequences are SGHAT and FQDESV (reference sequence). The CDR3 nucleotides read TGTGCCAGCAGCTTATTGTTGGCGCTGGCAGGCCTAGGCAATGAGCAGTTCTTC. It encodes CASSLLLALAGLGNEQFF.

The sample holds one count of this clonotype. The genes are TRBV5-1 and TRBJ2-3, with a tentative D call TRBD2 (5 bases). V lost 1 base, J lost 1 base, and 10 bases lay in between. This CDR3 spans 15 amino acids. CDR1 is SGHRS and CDR2 is YFSETQ in the germline V gene. DNA of the CDR3: TGCGCCAGCAGCTTGCCCAGCGGAGGCACAGATACGCAGTATTTT. It translates to CASSLPSGGTDTQYF.

This clonotype has a handful of counts. One end of the junction varies from germline; a read error may be responsible. The chain couples TRBV7-9 to TRBJ2-7; 9 bases agree with TRBD2. This CDR3 is built from 13 residues. Germline V CDR1 and CDR2: SEHNR, FQNEAQ (reference sequence). In nucleotides, the CDR3 is TGTGCCAGCAACTTAGCGGGAGAAGGCGAGCAGTACTTC. It encodes CASNLAGEGEQYF.

The genes are TRBV5-1 and TRBJ2-2; 9 bases are a match to TRBD2. This CDR3 has 16 amino acids. Germline loops: CDR1 SGHRS, CDR2 YFSETQ. V trimming: 4 bases; J trimming: 1 base; junction bases outside the gene matches: 5. Here the CDR3 reads CASSPSGRRNTGELFF. CDR3 bases: TGCGCCAGCAGCCCAAGCGGGAGGCGGAACACCGGGGAGCTGTTTTTT.

This sequence joins TRBV5-1 and TRBJ2-3, with 7 bases fitting TRBD2. The CDR3 is 14 residues long. The junction had 16 bases not matched to a gene; V was cut back by 4 bases and J by 14 bases. The germline gives CDR1 SGHRS, CDR2 YFSETQ. CDR3 in amino acids: CASSPRTGTTVWYF. The CDR3 DNA reads as TGCGCCAGCAGCCCCCGAACCGGGACTACCGTTTGGTATTTT.

This chain connects TRBV4-2 to TRBJ2-5, with TRBD2 matching 9 bases. This CDR3 has 14 residues. CDR1 and CDR2 from the germline V gene are LGHNA and YNFKEQ. V trimming: 6 bases; J trimming: 1 base; junction bases outside the gene matches: 3. CDR3 protein: CASRPSGTQETQYF. In DNA, the CDR3 is TGTGCCAGCAGGCCTAGCGGGACCCAAGAGACCCAGTACTTC.

This clonotype was seen only a few times. This chain uses TRBV15 with TRBJ2-5; 10 bases fit TRBD2. J was trimmed by 1 base and V by 5 bases; bases with no gene match: 4. Germline-derived CDR1 and CDR2 are LNHNV and YYDKDF (reference sequence). CDR3 length equals 15 residues. CDR3 nucleotides: TGTGCCACCAGCTCCCGGACTAGCGGCCAAGAGACCCAGTACTTC. Encoded protein: CATSSRTSGQETQYF.

Remarks on this clonotype: One end of the junction does not line up with germline, which may come from a read error. The rearrangement joins TRBV7-9 to TRBJ1-3; 7 nucleotides line up with TRBD1. The CDR3 is made up of 16 amino acids. The germline V gene has CDR1 SEHNR and CDR2 FQNEAQ (reference sequence). Here the CDR3 reads CASSSSGTASGNTIYF. Written as DNA, the CDR3 is TGTGCCAGCAGCTCGTCCGGGACAGCCTCTGGAAACACCATATATTTC.

In this sample, this clonotype turned up a few times. The V and J genes are TRBV7-2 and TRBJ2-3; 13 bases line up with TRBD2. The CDR3 has 16 amino acids. Germline values: CDR1 SGHTA, CDR2 FQGNSA. V lost 4 bases to trimming and J lost 6 bases; unmatched junction nucleotides: 7. For the CDR3, the DNA is TGTGCCAGCAGCTCTCTCGGGACTAGCGGGATTGATACGCAGTATTTT. Translation gives CASSSLGTSGIDTQYF.

This clonotype has just a few counts. The chain carries TRBV6-1 and TRBJ1-5; 9 positions match TRBD1. Losses at the gene ends were 5 bases for V and 6 bases for J; bases not matched to a gene: 8. Germline values: CDR1 MNHNS, CDR2 SASEGT. This CDR3 region has 15 residues. The CDR3 region has the DNA TGTGCCAGCAGTCTAGAGGCGACAGGGGGTCAGCCCCAGCATTTT. It specifies CASSLEATGGQPQHF.

This clonotype was recorded a few times. The chain combines TRBV6-1 with TRBJ1-1, with 7 nucleotides matching TRBD1. V shed 6 bases, J shed 1 base, and the junction held 5 bases outside the gene matches. The CDR3 has 14 amino acids. Germline CDR1 reads MNHNS; CDR2 reads SASEGT. The CDR3 spells CASRRGQENTEAFF. The CDR3 nucleotides are TGTGCCAGCAGGCGCGGACAGGAGAACACTGAAGCTTTCTTT.

This clonotype has just a few counts. The rearrangement joins TRBV15 to TRBJ2-1; either TRBD1 or TRBD2 may supply D (7 bases each). Germline loops: CDR1 LNHNV, CDR2 YYDKDF (reference sequence). Trimming took off 3 bases at V and 4 bases at J, with 16 bases between the two ends. This CDR3 is built from 16 residues. Here the CDR3 DNA reads TGTGCCACCAGCAGGGCGACAGGGAGGGATTACAATGAGCAGTTCTTC. This encodes CATSRATGRDYNEQFF.

This chain links TRBV7-9 with TRBJ1-1, with D possibly being TRBD1 (6 bases). The germline V and J ends were trimmed by 3 bases and 1 base, with 9 bases remaining between them. This CDR3 contains 14 residues. Germline CDR1 and CDR2: SEHNR and FQNEAQ (reference sequence). The CDR3 reads CASSFGGANTEAFF. CDR3 DNA sequence: TGTGCCAGCAGCTTCGGGGGGGCGAACACTGAAGCTTTCTTT.

This clonotype was recorded at least ten times. The chain joins TRBV12-3 or TRBV12-4 to TRBJ2-7, with D hard to call. The CDR3 runs to 14 residues. Trimming cost V 5 bases and J 0 bases, with 11 bases left between them. The CDR3 region has the DNA TGTGCCAGCAGTCCGACCTCGAGCTCCTACGAGCAGTACTTC. Translating gives CASSPTSSSYEQYF.